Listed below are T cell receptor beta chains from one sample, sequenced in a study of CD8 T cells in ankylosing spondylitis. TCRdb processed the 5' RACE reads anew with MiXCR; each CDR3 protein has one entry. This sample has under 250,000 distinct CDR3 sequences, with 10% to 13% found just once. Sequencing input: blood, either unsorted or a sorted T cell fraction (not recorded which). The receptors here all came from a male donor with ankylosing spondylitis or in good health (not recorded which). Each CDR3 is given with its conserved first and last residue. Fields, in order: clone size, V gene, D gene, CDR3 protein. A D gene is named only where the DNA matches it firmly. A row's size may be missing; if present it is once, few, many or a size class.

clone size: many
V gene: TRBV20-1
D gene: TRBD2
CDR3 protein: CSARGLLAGDPYEQYF

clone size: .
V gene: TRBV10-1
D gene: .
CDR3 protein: CASSPRQERHSYTF

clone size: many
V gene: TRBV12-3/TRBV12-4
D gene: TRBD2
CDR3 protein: CASSSGSIGELFF

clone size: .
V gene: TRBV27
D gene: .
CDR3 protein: CASSSQNPTDTQYF

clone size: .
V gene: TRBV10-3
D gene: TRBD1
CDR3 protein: CATEEGASNYGYTF

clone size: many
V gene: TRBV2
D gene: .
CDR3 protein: CASSERRLSYEQYF

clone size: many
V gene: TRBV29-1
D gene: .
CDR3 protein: CSATLGGSNTEAFF

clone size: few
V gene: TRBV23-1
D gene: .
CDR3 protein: CASSQSGRGPSTDTQYF

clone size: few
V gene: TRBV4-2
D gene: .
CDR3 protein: CASSQVVGGQPQHF

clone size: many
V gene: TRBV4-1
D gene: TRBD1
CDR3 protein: CASSQAQGVDEQYF

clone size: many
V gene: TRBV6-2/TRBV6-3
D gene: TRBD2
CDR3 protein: CASSYSRTSGIRGQGDTQYF

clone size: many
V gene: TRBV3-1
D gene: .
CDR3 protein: CASWNTGELFF

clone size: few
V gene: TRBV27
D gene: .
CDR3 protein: CASRATEGWTEAFF

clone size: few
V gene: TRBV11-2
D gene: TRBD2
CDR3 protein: CASSRDPSGRSVPYEQYF